The sequence of this TCR beta chain was determined in a study of T cell responses to AZD1222 COVID-19 vaccine. The V and J ends lost 6 bases and 7 bases, in that order; junction bases with no gene match: 14. Germline V gene sequence: CDR1 MNHEY, CDR2 SVGEGT. The CDR3 runs 16 residues. TCRdb's copy holds only in-frame clones and misses some; the assay was immunoSEQ multiplex PCR. The sample records over 150,000 clones, 90% being singletons. V gene TRBV6-2 or TRBV6-3 combines with J gene TRBJ2-5; TRBD2 agrees at 10 bases. The clonotype originates from an adult in good health. Material: peripheral blood, obtained on day 0 of AZD1222 vaccination. CDR3 sequence reads: CASSPSGAGGPGTQYF. In DNA, the CDR3 is TGTGCCAGCAGCCCCTCGGGAGCGGGGGGGCCGGGGACCCAGTACTTC.